This section outlines one T cell receptor (beta chain) sequence together with its context. The sample is drawn from a study of shared clonotypes between healthy human individuals. Trimming cost V 5 bases and J 10 bases, with 12 bases left between them. Germline CDR1 and CDR2: DFQATT and SNEGSKA (reference sequence). CDR3 length: 11 residues. TCRdb's table, derived via immunoSEQ multiplex PCR, lists solely in-frame clones and lacks some. The sample lists roughly 1 million clones, approximately 78% occurring once. This chain uses TRBV20-1 with TRBJ2-1; D not resolved. This receptor was identified in a man younger than 35 in good health. Some clones in this sample may be carry-over from other donors' samples. The sample comprised memory CD4+ T cells from PBMCs. Subset defined: CD45RA-negative fraction. The chain's CDR3 is CSARSSTEQFF. CDR3 in DNA: TGCAGTGCTCGGTCGAGCACCGAGCAGTTCTTC.